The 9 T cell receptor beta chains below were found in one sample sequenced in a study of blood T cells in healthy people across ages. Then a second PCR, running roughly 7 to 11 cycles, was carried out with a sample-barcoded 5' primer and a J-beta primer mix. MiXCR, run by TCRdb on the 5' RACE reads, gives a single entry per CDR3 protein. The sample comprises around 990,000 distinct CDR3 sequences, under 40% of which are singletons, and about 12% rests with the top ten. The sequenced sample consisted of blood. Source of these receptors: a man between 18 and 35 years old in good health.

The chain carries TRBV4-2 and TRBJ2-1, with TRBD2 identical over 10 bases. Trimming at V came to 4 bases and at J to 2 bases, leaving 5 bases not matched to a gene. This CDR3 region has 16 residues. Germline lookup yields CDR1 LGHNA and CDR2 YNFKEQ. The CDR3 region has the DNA TGTGCCAGCAGCCGAGCACTAGCGGGGACCTACAATGAGCAGTTCTTC. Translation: CASSRALAGTYNEQFF.

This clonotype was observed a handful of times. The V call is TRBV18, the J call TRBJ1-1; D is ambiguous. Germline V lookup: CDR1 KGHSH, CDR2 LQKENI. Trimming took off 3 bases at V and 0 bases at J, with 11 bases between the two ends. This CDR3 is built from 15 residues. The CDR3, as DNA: TGTGCCAGCTCACCCGGTGCAGTAATGAACACTGAAGCTTTCTTT. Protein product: CASSPGAVMNTEAFF. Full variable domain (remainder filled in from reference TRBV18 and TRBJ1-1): NAGVMQNPRHLVRRRGQEARLRCSPMKGHSHVYWYRQLPEEGLKFMVYLQKENIIDESGMPKERFSAEFPKEGPSILRIQQVVRGDSAAYFCASSPGAVMNTEAFFGQGTRLTVV.

As DNA, the CDR3 is TGCAGTGCTAGGATGAGGGGGCGAATGAACACTGAAGCTTTCTTT. It translates to CSARMRGRMNTEAFF. The chain couples TRBV20-1 to TRBJ1-1; 7 bases are a match to TRBD1. Germline V gene sequence: CDR1 DFQATT, CDR2 SNEGSKA (reference sequence). J gave up 0 bases and V 3 bases, and 7 bases lay outside the gene matches. This CDR3 has 15 residues.

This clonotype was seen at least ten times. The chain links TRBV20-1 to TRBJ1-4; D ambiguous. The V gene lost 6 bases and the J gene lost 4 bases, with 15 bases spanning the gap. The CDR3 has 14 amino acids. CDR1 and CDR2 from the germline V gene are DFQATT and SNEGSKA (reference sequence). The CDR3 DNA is TGCAGTGCCACTTTACATCAATTTAATGAAAAACTGTTTTTT. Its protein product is CSATLHQFNEKLFF.

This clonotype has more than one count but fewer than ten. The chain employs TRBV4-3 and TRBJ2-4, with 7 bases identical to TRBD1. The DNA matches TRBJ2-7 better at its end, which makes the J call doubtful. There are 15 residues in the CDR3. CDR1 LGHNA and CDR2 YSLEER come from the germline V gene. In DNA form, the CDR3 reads TGCGCCAGCAGCCAAGGGCGACAGGGATGGAACGAGCAGTACTTC. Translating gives CASSQGRQGWNEQYF.

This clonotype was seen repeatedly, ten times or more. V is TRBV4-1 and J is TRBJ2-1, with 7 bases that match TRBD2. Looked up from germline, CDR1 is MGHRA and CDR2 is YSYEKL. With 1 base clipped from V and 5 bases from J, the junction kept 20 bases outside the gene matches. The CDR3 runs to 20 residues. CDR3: CASSQVVPAGYSRDDNEQFF. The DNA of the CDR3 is TGCGCCAGCAGCCAAGTAGTCCCAGCGGGGTATTCTCGAGATGACAATGAGCAGTTCTTC.

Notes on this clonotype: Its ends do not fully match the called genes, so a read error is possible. The CDR3 DNA reads TGTGCCAGCAGCTTACGGTTCGGGGGGGAGAGCATAGATACGCAGTATTTT. Translating it yields CASSLRFGGESIDTQYF. The chain joins TRBV13 to TRBJ2-3, with 8 nucleotides matching TRBD2. The germline V gene encodes CDR1 PRHDT and CDR2 FYEKMQ (reference sequence). The CDR3 extends over 17 amino acids.

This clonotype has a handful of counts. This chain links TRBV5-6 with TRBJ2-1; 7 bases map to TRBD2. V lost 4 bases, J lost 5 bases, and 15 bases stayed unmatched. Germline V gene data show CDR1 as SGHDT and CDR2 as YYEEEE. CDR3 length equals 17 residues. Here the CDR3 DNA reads TGTGCCAGCAGCCTATTACGGACTAGTGGAGATGACAATGAGCAGTTCTTC. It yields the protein CASSLLRTSGDDNEQFF.

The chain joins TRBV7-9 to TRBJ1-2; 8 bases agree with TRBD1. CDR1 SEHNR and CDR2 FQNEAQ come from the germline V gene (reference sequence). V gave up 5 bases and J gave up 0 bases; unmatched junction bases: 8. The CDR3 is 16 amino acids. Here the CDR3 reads CASSEDRAYSNYGYTF. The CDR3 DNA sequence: TGTGCCAGCAGCGAGGACAGGGCTTACTCTAACTATGGCTACACCTTC.